Listed here are 10 T cell receptor beta chains from one sample, sequenced in a study of CD8+CD57+ T cells in acquired aplastic anemia. TCR beta VDJ and CDR3 profiles were obtained from a genomic DNA template. In TCRdb, the reads were re-called with MiXCR into one record per CDR3 protein. The sample contains about 200,000 distinct CDR3 sequences, almost 35% of which appear only once. Sequenced: sorted CD4+, CD8+, or CD8+CD57+ T cells (not recorded which) from PBMCs. The receptor set was obtained from a human donor in good health, serving as a control.

The gene calls are TRBV20-1 and TRBJ2-1; D is possibly TRBD1 (5 bases). V lost 2 bases, J lost 5 bases, and 13 bases lay in between. The CDR3 is 14 amino acids. From germline, CDR1 is DFQATT and CDR2 SNEGSKA (reference sequence). The chain's CDR3 is CSARLDTLHNEQFF. CDR3 DNA sequence: TGCAGTGCTAGATTGGACACACTCCACAATGAGCAGTTCTTC.

Ten or more counts support this clonotype. The genes are TRBV12-3 or TRBV12-4 and TRBJ1-2; D possibly corresponds to TRBD1 (5 bases). This CDR3 has 13 amino acids. Trimming removed 0 bases from V and 8 bases from J, with 10 bases in between. The CDR3 loop reads CASSLASRQGYTF. CDR3 DNA: TGTGCCAGCAGTTTAGCGTCCAGACAGGGCTACACCTTC.

In this sample, this clonotype turned up many times. The chain combines TRBV10-1 with TRBJ1-1; D ambiguous. This CDR3 has 10 amino acids. From germline, CDR1 is WNHNN and CDR2 SYGVQD (reference sequence). CDR3 sequence: CSGPNTEAFF. The CDR3 DNA sequence: TGCAGCGGGCCGAACACTGAAGCTTTCTTT.

This clonotype was seen only a few times. The chain recombines TRBV2 with TRBJ1-4, with 9 bases lining up with TRBD1. In germline, CDR1 is SNHLY, CDR2 FYNNEI. The CDR3 contains 17 residues. With 5 bases clipped from V and 6 bases from J, the junction kept 13 bases outside the gene matches. The CDR3 reads CASSQWTGVNGDEKLFF. In DNA form, the CDR3 reads TGTGCCAGCAGTCAATGGACAGGGGTTAATGGAGATGAAAAACTGTTTTTT.

This clonotype was seen ten or more times. The chain's CDR3 is CASSPRGQDYEQYF. The DNA of the CDR3 is TGTGCCAGCAGTCCCAGGGGGCAAGACTACGAGCAGTACTTC. The chain combines TRBV2 with TRBJ2-7; 8 nucleotides agree with TRBD1. The CDR3 is 14 amino acids. Germline CDR1 and CDR2: SNHLY and FYNNEI. Losses at the gene ends were 5 bases for V and 3 bases for J; bases not matched to a gene: 6.

This clonotype appeared many times. The chain joins TRBV5-1 to TRBJ2-7; D assignment may be TRBD1 or TRBD2 (8 bases each). Germline V lookup: CDR1 SGHRS, CDR2 YFSETQ. CDR3 size: 15 residues. The germline V and J ends were trimmed by 4 bases and 4 bases, with 18 bases remaining between them. The CDR3 nucleotides are TGCGCCAGCAGCCCGACAGGGGCGGGGGGATACGAGCAGTACTTC. It encodes CASSPTGAGGYEQYF.

This clonotype occurred a few times. V is TRBV27 and J is TRBJ1-1; D is ambiguous. The CDR3 length is 14 residues. Germline CDR1 MNHEY, CDR2 SMNVEV (reference sequence). V lost 6 bases to trimming and J lost 4 bases, with 15 bases between them. CDR3 loop: CASSPLQGGTEAFF. As DNA, the CDR3 is TGTGCCAGCAGCCCCCTCCAAGGAGGCACTGAAGCTTTCTTT.

In this sample, this clonotype turned up a few times. V is TRBV4-2 and J is TRBJ1-1; possibly TRBD1 for D (5 bases). Trimming shortened V by 1 base and J by 1 base, and 22 bases separated the two germline ends. Germline values: CDR1 LGHNA, CDR2 YNFKEQ. The CDR3 totals 19 residues. CDR3 nucleotide sequence: TGTGCCAGCAGCCAAGGCTGGGGGAGCTGGGAGGAAGAGAACACTGAAGCTTTCTTT. This encodes CASSQGWGSWEEENTEAFF.

This clonotype was seen at least ten times. V is TRBV6-1 and J is TRBJ2-5; D perhaps matches TRBD1 (5 bases). CDR1 MNHNS and CDR2 SASEGT come from the germline V gene. Trimming pared 5 bases from V and 2 bases from J, leaving 15 bases between. CDR3 length equals 15 residues. The CDR3 sequence: CASSKKLDKQETQYF. The DNA of the CDR3 is TGTGCCAGCAGTAAAAAGCTGGACAAACAAGAGACCCAGTACTTC.

J is TRBJ1-6 and V is TRBV30; no definite D call. V lost 0 bases and J lost 2, with 17 bases in between. Germline-derived CDR1 and CDR2 are GTSNPN and SVGIG (reference sequence). This CDR3 has 18 amino acids. CDR3 region: CAWSVIGRVGPYNSPLHF. CDR3 nucleotides: TGTGCCTGGAGTGTAATAGGCCGGGTGGGCCCCTATAATTCACCCCTCCACTTT.